These T cell receptor beta chains were read from a single sample in a study of T cells in localized non-small cell lung cancer. Clones were read by immunoSEQ multiplex PCR, and TCRdb kept only the in-frame ones, dropping some. This sample has 5,000 to 8,000 clones, with about 87% found just once. The material was peripheral blood, obtained before any cancer treatment. These receptors originate from a male donor aged 60 or over with stage I lung adenocarcinoma. Each CDR3 is given with its conserved first and last residue. The D gene is left open where the match is weak. Clone size appears in some rows only: once, few, many, or a class for an expanded clone.

j_gene | abundance | v_gene | d_gene | CDR3nt | CDR3aa
TRBJ2-3 | NA | TRBV7-9 | NA | TGTGCCAGCAGCCCCGGGACATCTCCCCCAGATACGCAGTATTTT | CASSPGTSPPDTQYF
TRBJ2-1 | NA | TRBV5-1 | TRBD2 | TGCGCCAGCAGCCGAAATCTAGCGGGAGGATACAATGAGCAGTTCTTC | CASSRNLAGGYNEQFF
TRBJ2-7 | NA | TRBV7-2 | TRBD2 | TGTGCCAGCAGCTTATCTAGCGGGGTTTACGAGCAGTACTTC | CASSLSSGVYEQYF
TRBJ1-3 | NA | TRBV9 | NA | TGTGCCAGCAGCGTGGGGGTTGGGGGCTCTGGAAACACCATATATTTT | CASSVGVGGSGNTIYF
TRBJ1-4 | few | TRBV6-1 | NA | TGTGCCAGCAGTTTGACGGAAGGAGGTGAAAAACTGTTTTTT | CASSLTEGGEKLFF
TRBJ1-1 | NA | TRBV30 | NA | TGTGCCTGGAGTGTAGGTGCAGAGAACACTGAAGCTTTCTTT | CAWSVGAENTEAFF
TRBJ2-1 | NA | TRBV19 | NA | TGTGCCAGTACCCAGGGTACGGGGGACAATGAGCAGTTCTTC | CASTQGTGDNEQFF
TRBJ2-1 | NA | TRBV27 | NA | TGTGCCAGCAGTTGGGCTTGGGTCGGGAGTTACAATGAGCAGTTCTTC | CASSWAWVGSYNEQFF
TRBJ2-6 | NA | TRBV9 | NA | TGTGCCAGCAGCCAAGAATTGAGGTCCGGGGCCAACGTCCTGACTTTC | CASSQELRSGANVLTF
TRBJ2-3 | NA | TRBV27 | NA | TGTGCCAGCAGTTATCCGGGGGGCCACACAGATACGCAGTATTTT | CASSYPGGHTDTQYF
TRBJ1-6 | NA | TRBV7-3 | NA | TGTGCCAGCAGCGTCCGGCCGGTTAGCGACTCCTATAATTCACCCCTCCACTTT | CASSVRPVSDSYNSPLHF
TRBJ1-4 | NA | TRBV9 | TRBD1 | TGTGCCAGCAGCGGGACAGGGGCTGAAAAACTGTTTTTT | CASSGTGAEKLFF
TRBJ1-1 | NA | TRBV7-9 | TRBD1 | TGTGCCAGCAGAAAAGACAGGGGGCAGTACACTGAAGCTTTCTTT | CASRKDRGQYTEAFF
TRBJ2-5 | NA | TRBV5-6 | NA | TGTGCCAGCAGCTACTGGGGAACCGGATTACGCAAGACCCAGTACTTC | CASSYWGTGLRKTQYF
TRBJ1-2 | few | TRBV5-1 | TRBD1 | TGCGCCAGCAGGGGGACAGTCTATGGCTACACCTTC | CASRGTVYGYTF
TRBJ1-5 | NA | TRBV6-1 | NA | TGTGCCAGCAGTGAAAATAGCGGCAGGGGCGGGCAGCCCCAGCATTTT | CASSENSGRGGQPQHF
TRBJ1-6 | once | TRBV2 | NA | TGTGCCAGCAGCGTCGCAGGGCGCTATAATTCACCCCTCCACTTT | CASSVAGRYNSPLHF
TRBJ2-5 | few | TRBV10-3 | NA | TGTGCCATCACATCCCAAAGGGGGGAGACCCAGTACTTC | CAITSQRGETQYF
TRBJ2-1 | NA | TRBV6-9 | NA | TGTGCCAGCAGCCCTGGGACCGACGCACCGGGGATCTTC | CASSPGTDAPGIF
TRBJ2-3 | NA | TRBV6-5 | TRBD2 | TGTGCCGCAAGACTAGCGGGGGGGCAAGATACGCAGTATTTT | CAARLAGGQDTQYF
TRBJ1-4 | NA | TRBV19 | NA | TGTGCCAGTAGTATCCAGGGGTTCAATGAAAAACTGTTTTTT | CASSIQGFNEKLFF
TRBJ2-1 | NA | TRBV7-7 | TRBD2 | TGTGCTAGCAGCTTACAACTAGCGGGAGGCTACAATGAGCAGTTCTTC | CASSLQLAGGYNEQFF
TRBJ2-1 | few | TRBV6-5 | TRBD2 | TGTGCCAGCAGTCGGGGACTAGCGGGCCTCGGGAGGTTCTTC | CASSRGLAGLGRFF
TRBJ1-2 | NA | TRBV6-5 | NA | TGTGCCAGCAGTTACTTATCCGGGGGCGCCCTCGGCTACACCTTC | CASSYLSGGALGYTF
TRBJ1-4 | NA | TRBV30 | NA | TGTGCCTGGAGTGTACGAGGAGACCGGTGGCGTGAAAAACTGTTTTTT | CAWSVRGDRWREKLFF
TRBJ2-5 | once | TRBV2 | TRBD2 | TGTGCCAGCAGGCTACTCGCGGGGGGGCGGGCGGAGACCCAGTACTTC | CASRLLAGGRAETQYF
TRBJ1-6 | once | TRBV11-2 | TRBD1 | TGTGCCAGCAGCCCACAGGGGGTTAATTCACCCCTCCACTTT | CASSPQGVNSPLHF
TRBJ2-3 | NA | TRBV7-3 | TRBD2 | TGTGCCAGCAGCCCTGAAGGGCGGGGGGGCACAGATACGCAGTATTTT | CASSPEGRGGTDTQYF
TRBJ1-1 | once | TRBV6-5 | NA | TGTGCCAGCAAAAGGGGGGGGAGGGTCACTGAAGCTTTCTTT | CASKRGGRVTEAFF
TRBJ1-2 | NA | TRBV12-2 | NA | TGTGCAAGTCGCTTAGTGATTCCTATGGGCTACACCTTC | CASRLVIPMGYTF